This T cell receptor (beta chain) was profiled in a study of blood T cell repertoires in COVID-19. About the study: Sites in the United States, Italy and Spain provided acute and convalescent COVID-19 samples.

Profiling relied on immunoSEQ multiplex PCR, and the TCRdb table lists in-frame clones only, not all of them. This table has 200,000 to 300,000 clones, roughly nine tenths appearing once. V was clipped by 0 bases and J by 4 bases, with 7 bases between them. This CDR3 comprises 13 residues. Germline lookup yields CDR1 SGDLS and CDR2 YYNGEE. This sequence joins TRBV9 and TRBJ1-2; D unclear. The clonotype was recovered from a man aged 60 to 75 who had recovered from COVID-19. Sequenced input: peripheral blood. Here the CDR3 reads CASSVVEAYGYTF. The CDR3 DNA is TGTGCCAGCAGCGTAGTAGAGGCCTATGGCTACACCTTC.